This T cell receptor beta chain was observed in a study of blood T cell repertoires in COVID-19. Study-level information: Italy, Spain and the United States were the sources of the convalescent and acute COVID-19 samples. PBMCs, B-cell-depleted T cells, or T cells provided the cDNA or gDNA that made up the material.

CDR1 is SGDLS, CDR2 YYNGEE, per germline. This CDR3 has 19 amino acids. With 3 bases clipped from V and 0 bases from J, the junction kept 8 bases outside the gene matches. Under the authors' procedure: Amplification of reference gene primers provided the estimated nucleated cell counts. Some clones are missing from TCRdb's copy, which holds only in-frame ones; the method was immunoSEQ multiplex PCR. V and J calls plus clone size are reproduced from that table; the DNA served to infer D and trimming. This sample carries more than 100,000 clones, 78% of them seen once, and the ten largest clones take 2% to 2.5%.

This clonotype was sampled from a man aged 70 or older with acute or convalescent COVID-19. The V gene is TRBV9, the J gene TRBJ2-1, with 14 bases lining up with TRBD2. Sequences were obtained from peripheral blood. This CDR3 is CASSDGLAGGGSSYNEQFF. CDR3 bases: TGTGCCAGCAGCGACGGACTAGCGGGGGGCGGAAGCTCCTACAATGAGCAGTTCTTC.